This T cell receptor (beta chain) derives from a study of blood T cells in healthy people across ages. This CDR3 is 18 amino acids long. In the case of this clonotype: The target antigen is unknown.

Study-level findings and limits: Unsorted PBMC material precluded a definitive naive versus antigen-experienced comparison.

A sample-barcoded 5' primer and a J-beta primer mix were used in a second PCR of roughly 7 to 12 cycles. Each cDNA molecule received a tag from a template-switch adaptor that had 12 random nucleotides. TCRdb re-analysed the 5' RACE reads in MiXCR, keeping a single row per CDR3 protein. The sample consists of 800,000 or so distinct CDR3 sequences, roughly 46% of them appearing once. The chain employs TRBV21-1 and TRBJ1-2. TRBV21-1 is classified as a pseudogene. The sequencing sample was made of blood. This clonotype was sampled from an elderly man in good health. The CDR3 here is CASSKVGSWQIFNYGYTF. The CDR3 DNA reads TGTGCCAGCAGCAAAGTAGGGTCGTGGCAGATTTTTAACTATGGCTACACCTTC.